The clone carrying this TCR beta chain appeared once. The antigen is undetermined. Treatment described: approximately nine-day PBMC culture with coronavirus spike peptide pools or control peptides (ViraFEST assay). Sequencing of cultured CD4+ T cell DNA used the Oncomine TCR Beta short-read assay. TCRdb re-analysed the PCR reads in MiXCR, keeping a single row per CDR3 protein. This table has 11,000 to 15,000 distinct CDR3 sequences, approximately 60% appearing once. The data are from a study of vaccination and CD4 T cells after COVID-19. Study-level background: Participants were vaccinated with two doses, given as either BNT162b2 or mRNA-1273 vaccine. Sampling after COVID took place at a median of 101 days (range 35 to 161) following diagnosis. General study points: Spike mono-reactivity was found in 304 of the 307 vaccine-specific clones identified in convalescent patients.

The CDR3 totals 14 residues. This sequence was found in a human donor who had recovered from COVID-19. The chain links TRBV21-1 to TRBJ2-7; the tabulated D call, TRBD2, remains unverified against the DNA. TRBV21-1 is a known pseudogene. The sequenced sample consisted of CD4+ T cells from blood, cultured in vitro. CDR3 protein: CASSKGLAGGPGYF. CDR3 DNA sequence: TGTGCCAGCAGCAAAGGACTAGCGGGAGGGCCGGGGTACTTC.